This entry is about one T cell receptor beta chain. The CDR3 spans 11 residues. Germline CDR1 is MNHEY and CDR2 is SMNVEV (reference sequence). The V end was cut by 4 bases, the J end by 4 bases, with 3 bases between. Only in-frame clones appear in the TCRdb table, and some are missing; sequencing was by immunoSEQ multiplex PCR. This table has roughly 380,000 clones, around 85% appearing once. These data are taken from a study of blood T cell repertoires in COVID-19. Study summary: Sites across the United States, Italy and Spain contributed samples from acute and convalescent COVID-19.

The receptor's source is a woman aged 18-29 years with acute or convalescent COVID-19. The chain joins TRBV27 to TRBJ2-3; D remains unclear. The specimen was peripheral blood. The CDR3 protein is CASSSSDTQYF. In DNA form, the CDR3 reads TGTGCCAGCAGTTCATCAGATACGCAGTATTTT.